This T cell receptor (beta chain) was identified in a study of PD-1 blockade in classical Hodgkin lymphoma. Trimming removed 6 bases at V and 1 base at J, with 18 bases between. The germline V gene encodes CDR1 MDHEN and CDR2 SYDVKM. The CDR3 contains 16 residues. Study-level results: By cycle point C4D1, TCR diversity had risen significantly in CD4+ cells (but not CD8+ cells).

All patients experienced relapse after autologous stem cell transplantation, and brentuximab vedotin exposure was variable. Produced via immunoSEQ multiplex PCR; TCRdb's table is partial and in-frame only. The table records over 20,000 clones, 80% of them present only once. To note about this clone: Its antigen is not known.

This chain links TRBV28 with TRBJ1-1; a possible D gene is TRBD1 (6 bases). The sequence derives from a human donor with classical Hodgkin lymphoma. This specimen was peripheral blood mononuclear cells (PBMCs), taken at baseline. The chain's CDR3 is CASSPFALQGNTEAFF. CDR3 sequence (DNA): TGTGCCAGCAGCCCTTTTGCCCTACAGGGGAACACTGAAGCTTTCTTT. The full variable domain, completed using reference TRBV28 and TRBJ1-1, is DVKVTQSSRYLVKRTGEKVFLECVQDMDHENMFWYRQDPGLGLRLIYFSYDVKMKEKGDIPEGYSVSREKKERFSLILESASTNQTSMYLCASSPFALQGNTEAFFGQGTRLTVV.